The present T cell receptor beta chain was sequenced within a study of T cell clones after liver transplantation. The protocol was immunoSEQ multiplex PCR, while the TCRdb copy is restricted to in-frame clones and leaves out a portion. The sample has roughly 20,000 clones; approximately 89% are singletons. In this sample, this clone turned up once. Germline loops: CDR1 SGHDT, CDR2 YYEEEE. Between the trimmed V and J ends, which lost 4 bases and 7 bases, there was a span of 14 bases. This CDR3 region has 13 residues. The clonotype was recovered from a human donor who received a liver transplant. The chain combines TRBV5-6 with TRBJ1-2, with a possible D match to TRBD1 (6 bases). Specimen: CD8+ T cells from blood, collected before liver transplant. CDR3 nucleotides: TGTGCCAGCAGCCCCTGGGGGGGCGGTGGCTACACCTTC. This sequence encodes CASSPWGGGGYTF.